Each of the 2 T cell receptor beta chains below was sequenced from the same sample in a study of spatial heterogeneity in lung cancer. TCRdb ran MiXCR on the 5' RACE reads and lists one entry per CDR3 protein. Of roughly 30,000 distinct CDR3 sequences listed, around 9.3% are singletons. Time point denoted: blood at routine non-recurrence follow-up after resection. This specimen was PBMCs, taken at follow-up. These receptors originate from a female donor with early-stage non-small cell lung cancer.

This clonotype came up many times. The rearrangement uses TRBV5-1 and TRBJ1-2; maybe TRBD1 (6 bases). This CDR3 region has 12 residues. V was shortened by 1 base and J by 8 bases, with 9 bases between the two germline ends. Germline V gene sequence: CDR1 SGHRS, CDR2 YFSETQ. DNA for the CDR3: TGCGCCAGCAGCTTGCACAGGGAGGGCTACACCTTC. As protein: CASSLHREGYTF.

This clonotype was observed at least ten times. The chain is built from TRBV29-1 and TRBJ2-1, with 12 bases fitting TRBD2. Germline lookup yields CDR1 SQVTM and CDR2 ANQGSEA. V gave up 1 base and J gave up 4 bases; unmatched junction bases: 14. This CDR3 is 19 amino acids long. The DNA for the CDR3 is TGCAGCGTTGAAGGAACTAGCGGGGGGATCGCCGCGAAGTACAATGAGCAGTTCTTC. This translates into CSVEGTSGGIAAKYNEQFF.